This record covers a single T cell receptor beta chain. Its target is unknown. This specimen comes from a study of shared clonotypes between healthy human individuals. Study results and limitations: Memory subsets generally showed lower estimated richness than naive subsets. Naive CD4 clonotype sharing across four donors was approximately 5%.

Every donor was a Caucasian adult from Nashville, Tennessee. V trimming: 2 bases; J trimming: 2 bases; junction bases outside the gene matches: 2. CDR1 is MNHNS, CDR2 SASEGT, per germline. This CDR3 is built from 15 residues. Method: immunoSEQ multiplex PCR; TCRdb's copy keeps in-frame clones and lacks some. The table has about 2.4 million clones, roughly 93% seen once. The source of this sequence is a man between 18 and 35 years old in good health. Some clones in this sample may be carry-over from other donors' samples. The chain carries TRBV6-1 and TRBJ1-5, with 8 bases identical to TRBD1. Material: naive CD4+ T cells from PBMCs. Subset here: CD45RA+ positively selected. The CDR3 loop is CASSERTGRNQPQHF. DNA for the CDR3: TGTGCCAGCAGTGAAAGGACAGGGCGCAATCAGCCCCAGCATTTT.